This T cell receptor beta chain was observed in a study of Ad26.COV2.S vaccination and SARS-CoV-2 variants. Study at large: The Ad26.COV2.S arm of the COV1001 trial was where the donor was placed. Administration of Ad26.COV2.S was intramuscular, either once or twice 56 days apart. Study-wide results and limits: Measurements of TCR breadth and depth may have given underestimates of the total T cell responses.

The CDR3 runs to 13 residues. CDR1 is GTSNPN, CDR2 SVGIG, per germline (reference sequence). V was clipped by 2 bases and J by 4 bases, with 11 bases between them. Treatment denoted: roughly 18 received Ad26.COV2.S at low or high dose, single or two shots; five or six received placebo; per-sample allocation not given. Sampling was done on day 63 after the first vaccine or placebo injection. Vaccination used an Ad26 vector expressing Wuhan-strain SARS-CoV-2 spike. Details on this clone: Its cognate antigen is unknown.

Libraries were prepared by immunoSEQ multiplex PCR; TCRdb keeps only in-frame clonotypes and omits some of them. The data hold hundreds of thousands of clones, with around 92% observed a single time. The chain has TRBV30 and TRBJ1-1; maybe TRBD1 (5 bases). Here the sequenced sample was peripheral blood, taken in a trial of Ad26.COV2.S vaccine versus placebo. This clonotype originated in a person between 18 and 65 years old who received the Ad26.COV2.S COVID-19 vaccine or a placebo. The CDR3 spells CAWSQQGPTEAFF. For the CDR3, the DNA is TGTGCCTGGAGTCAGCAGGGACCCACTGAAGCTTTCTTT. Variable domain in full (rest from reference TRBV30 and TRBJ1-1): SQTIHQWPATLVQPVGSPLSLECTVEGTSNPNLYWYRQAAGRGLQLLFYSVGIGQISSEVPQNLSASRPQDRQFILSSKKLLLSDSGFYLCAWSQQGPTEAFFGQGTRLTVV.